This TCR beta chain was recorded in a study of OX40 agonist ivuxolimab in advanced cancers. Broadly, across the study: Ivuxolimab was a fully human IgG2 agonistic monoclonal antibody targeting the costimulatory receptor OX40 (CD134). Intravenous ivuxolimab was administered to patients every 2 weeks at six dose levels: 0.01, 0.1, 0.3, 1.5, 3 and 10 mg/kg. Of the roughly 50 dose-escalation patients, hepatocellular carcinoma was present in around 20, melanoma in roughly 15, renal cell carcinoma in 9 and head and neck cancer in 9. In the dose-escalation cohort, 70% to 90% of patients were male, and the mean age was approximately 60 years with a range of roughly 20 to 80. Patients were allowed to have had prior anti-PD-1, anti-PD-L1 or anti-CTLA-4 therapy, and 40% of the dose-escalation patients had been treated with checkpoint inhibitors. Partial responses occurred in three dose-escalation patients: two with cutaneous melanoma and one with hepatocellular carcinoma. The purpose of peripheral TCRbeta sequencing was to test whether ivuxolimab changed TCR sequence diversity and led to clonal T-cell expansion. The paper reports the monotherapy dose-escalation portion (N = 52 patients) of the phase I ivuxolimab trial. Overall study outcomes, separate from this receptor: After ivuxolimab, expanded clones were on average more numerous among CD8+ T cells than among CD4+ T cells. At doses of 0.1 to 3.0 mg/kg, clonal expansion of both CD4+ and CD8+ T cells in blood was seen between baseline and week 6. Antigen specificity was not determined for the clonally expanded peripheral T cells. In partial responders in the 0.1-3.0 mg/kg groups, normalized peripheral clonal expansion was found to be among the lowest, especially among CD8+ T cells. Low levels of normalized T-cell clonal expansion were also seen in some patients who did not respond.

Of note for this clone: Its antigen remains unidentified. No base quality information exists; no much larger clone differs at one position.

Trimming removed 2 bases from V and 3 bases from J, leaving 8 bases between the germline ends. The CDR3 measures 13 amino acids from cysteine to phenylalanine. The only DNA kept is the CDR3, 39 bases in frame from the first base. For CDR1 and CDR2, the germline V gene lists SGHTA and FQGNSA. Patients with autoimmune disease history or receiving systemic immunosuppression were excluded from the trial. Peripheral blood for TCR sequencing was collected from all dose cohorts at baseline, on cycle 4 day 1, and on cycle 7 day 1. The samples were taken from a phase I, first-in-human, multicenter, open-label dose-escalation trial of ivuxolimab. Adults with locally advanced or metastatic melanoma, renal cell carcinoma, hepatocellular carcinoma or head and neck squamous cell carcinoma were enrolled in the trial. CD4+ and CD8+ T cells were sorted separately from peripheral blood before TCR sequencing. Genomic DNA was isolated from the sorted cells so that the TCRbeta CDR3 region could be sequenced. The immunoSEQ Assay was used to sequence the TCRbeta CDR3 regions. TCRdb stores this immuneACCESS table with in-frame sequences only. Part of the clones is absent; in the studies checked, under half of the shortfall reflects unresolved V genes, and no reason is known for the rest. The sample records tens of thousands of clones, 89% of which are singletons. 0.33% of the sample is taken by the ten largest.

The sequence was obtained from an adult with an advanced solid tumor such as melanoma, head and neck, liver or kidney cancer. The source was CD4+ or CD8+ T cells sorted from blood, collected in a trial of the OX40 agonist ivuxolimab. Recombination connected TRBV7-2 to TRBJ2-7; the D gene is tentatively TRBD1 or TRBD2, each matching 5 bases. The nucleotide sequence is TGTGCCAGCAGCTTAAGAGGGGACTACGAGCAGTACTTC. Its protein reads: CASSLRGDYEQYF.